What follows describes a single T cell receptor (beta chain). V lost 5 bases, J lost 4 bases, and 8 bases lay in between. The CDR3 contains 12 residues. Those enrolled in Seattle joined during active infection and were followed longitudinally afterward. This entry belongs to a study of blood T cell repertoires in COVID-19. Study-wide background: Sources were T cells, B-cell-depleted T cells, or PBMCs; the material itself was cDNA or gDNA.

In the original workflow: For nucleated cells, counts were estimated from reference gene primer amplification. Profiled with immunoSEQ multiplex PCR; TCRdb holds only in-frame clones, not every one. The DNA was the basis for D and trimming; V, J and clone size are from that table. Of nearly 250,000 clones listed, around 88% are singletons. What was sequenced was peripheral blood. This clonotype was obtained from a woman older than 75 with COVID-19, enrolled during active disease. This chain joins TRBV12-3 or TRBV12-4 and TRBJ1-2, with D perhaps matching TRBD1 (5 bases). The CDR3, as DNA: TGTGCCAGCAGTGAGACAGTCTATGGCTACACCTTC. Its translation is CASSETVYGYTF.